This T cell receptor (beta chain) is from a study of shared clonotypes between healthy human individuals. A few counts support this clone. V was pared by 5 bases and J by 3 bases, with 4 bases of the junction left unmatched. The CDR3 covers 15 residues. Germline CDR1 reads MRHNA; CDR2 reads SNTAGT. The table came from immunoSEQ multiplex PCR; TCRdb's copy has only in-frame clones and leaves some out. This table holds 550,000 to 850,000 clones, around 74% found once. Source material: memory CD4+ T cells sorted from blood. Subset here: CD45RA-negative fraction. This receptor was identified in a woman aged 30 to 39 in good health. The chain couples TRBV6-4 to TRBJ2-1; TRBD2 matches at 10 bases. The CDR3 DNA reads TGTGCCAGCAGTTCCGGGACTAGCGACTACAATGAGCAGTTCTTC. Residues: CASSSGTSDYNEQFF.